The next 26 T cell receptor beta chains were all read from a single sample in a study of blood T cell repertoires in COVID-19. Only in-frame clones appear in the TCRdb table, and some are missing; sequencing was by immunoSEQ multiplex PCR. The sample carries some 300,000 clones, around nine tenths recorded once. The source material was peripheral blood. These receptors were obtained from a man in his 70s with acute or convalescent COVID-19.

The chain joins TRBV4-2 to TRBJ2-1, with TRBD1 matching 7 bases. The ends lost 1 base at V and 8 bases at J; junction bases unmatched: 14. Germline V gives CDR1 LGHNA, CDR2 YNFKEQ. The CDR3 length is 17 residues. The CDR3 loop is CASSQVGRGGLWHEQFF. In DNA, the CDR3 is TGTGCCAGCAGCCAAGTTGGTCGAGGGGGCCTTTGGCATGAGCAGTTCTTC.

The J gene is TRBJ2-6, the V gene TRBV21-1; the table calls TRBD1, which could not be checked here. TRBV21-1 has pseudogene status. The CDR3 spans 16 residues. CDR3 in DNA: TGTGCCAGCAGCAAAGGCCAGGGGGCTGGGGCCAACGTCCTGACTTTC. It translates to CASSKGQGAGANVLTF.

This clone was seen once. V gene TRBV5-1 combines with J gene TRBJ2-5, with D possibly matching TRBD2 (7 bases). This CDR3 spans 15 amino acids. Trimming left V 4 bases short and J 5 bases short, with 18 bases between. Germline CDR1 SGHRS, CDR2 YFSETQ. For the CDR3, the DNA is TGCGCCAGCAGCGGGGGCCCGGCGGGGGCCGAGACCCAGTACTTC. It specifies CASSGGPAGAETQYF.

The chain carries TRBV10-3 and TRBJ2-1, with 8 bases aligning to TRBD1. The CDR3 length is 16 residues. Unmatched junction bases numbered 13, after V lost 2 bases and J lost 10 bases. CDR1 and CDR2 from the germline V gene are ENHRY and SYGVKD. This chain's CDR3 is CAISEDLSRTGREQFF. The CDR3 nucleotides are TGTGCCATCAGTGAGGACCTAAGCCGGACAGGGAGAGAGCAGTTCTTC.

This clone was counted between two and nine times. The V call is TRBV27, the J call TRBJ2-2; 14 nucleotides match TRBD2. V lost 4 bases to trimming and J lost 2 bases; unmatched junction nucleotides: 6. The CDR3 is made up of 18 amino acids. Germline values: CDR1 MNHEY, CDR2 SMNVEV (reference sequence). The CDR3 bases are TGTGCCAGCAGTTCGACTAGCGGGGGGGCCCCAAACACCGGGGAGCTGTTTTTT. Amino acids: CASSSTSGGAPNTGELFF.

This clone occurred once. This sequence joins TRBV4-1 and TRBJ1-2; weak D call: TRBD1 (5 bases). Per the germline V gene, CDR1 is MGHRA and CDR2 is YSYEKL. The CDR3 contains 14 residues. The V gene lost 2 bases and the J gene lost 7 bases, with 14 bases spanning the gap. Here the CDR3 reads CASSQNIGEAGYTF. The DNA of the CDR3 is TGCGCCAGCAGCCAAAATATAGGGGAGGCTGGCTACACCTTC.

A single count supports this clone. The CDR3 region has the DNA TGTGCCAGCAGTTTATGGCCCGGCAGGGGAAACACTGAAGCTTTCTTT. It translates to CASSLWPGRGNTEAFF. The chain links TRBV28 to TRBJ1-1, with D possibly matching TRBD1 (6 bases). Trimming stripped 0 bases from V and 2 bases from J, with 13 bases between. Germline CDR1 MDHEN, CDR2 SYDVKM. The CDR3 has 16 residues.

This rearrangement joins TRBV12-3 or TRBV12-4 to TRBJ1-5, with D perhaps TRBD1 (6 bases). The CDR3 has 13 amino acids. V lost 6 bases, J lost 2 bases, and 8 bases lay in between. The CDR3 coding sequence is TGTGCCAGCAGAGAGGGGGGCAATCAGCCCCAGCATTTT. Encoded protein: CASREGGNQPQHF.

V and J are TRBV18 and TRBJ2-5; D is uncertain. Germline lookup yields CDR1 KGHSH and CDR2 LQKENI. The CDR3 covers 13 residues. V shed 2 bases and J shed 0 bases, with 4 bases lying between them. The CDR3 is CASSPSNQETQYF. The CDR3 DNA sequence: TGTGCCAGCTCACCAAGCAACCAAGAGACCCAGTACTTC.

The chain employs TRBV30 and TRBJ1-4, with D perhaps TRBD1 (6 bases). The CDR3 is 14 residues long. The germline V gene encodes CDR1 GTSNPN and CDR2 SVGIG (reference sequence). V lost 2 bases and J 7 bases, leaving 14 bases between the germline ends. The DNA for the CDR3 is TGTGCCTGGAGTCCCCGGGGGGCGCGTGAAAAACTGTTTTTT. Its translation is CAWSPRGAREKLFF.

CDR3 nucleotides: TGCGCCAGCAGCGGGGCAGGGTTGGAGACCCAGTACTTC. Residues: CASSGAGLETQYF. V usage is TRBV5-1 and J usage is TRBJ2-5; maybe TRBD1 (5 bases). Trimming left V 4 bases short and J 5 bases short, with 12 bases between. This CDR3 has 13 amino acids. Germline CDR1 and CDR2: SGHRS and YFSETQ. Together with reference TRBV5-1 and TRBJ2-5, the CDR3 gives the full variable domain: KAGVTQTPRYLIKTRGQQVTLSCSPISGHRSVSWYQQTPGQGLQFLFEYFSETQRNKGNFPGRFSGRQFSNSRSEMNVSTLELGDSALYLCASSGAGLETQYFGPGTRLLVL.

CDR3: CASSLDGRANYGYTF. DNA for the CDR3: TGTGCCAGCAGCTTAGACGGCAGGGCGAACTATGGCTACACCTTC. V gene TRBV11-1 combines with J gene TRBJ1-2, with D possibly TRBD1 on 5 matching bases. Germline V gene lookup returns CDR1 SGHAT and CDR2 FQDESV (reference sequence). The V end was cut by 1 base, the J end by 2 bases, with 11 bases between. The CDR3 spans 15 residues.

This clone was seen a handful of times. Mismatch with germline at one junction end may stem from a read error. The chain couples TRBV28 to TRBJ1-1; D remains unclear. The CDR3 loop spans 11 amino acids. CDR1 and CDR2 (germline): MDHEN, SYDVKM. The CDR3: CASSVNTEAFF. Here the CDR3 DNA reads TGTGCCAGCAGTGTTAACACAGAAGCTTTCTTT. The full variable domain, rest sourced from reference TRBV28 and TRBJ1-1, is DVKVTQSSRYLVKRTGEKVFLECVQDMDHENMFWYRQDPGLGLRLIYFSYDVKMKEKGDIPEGYSVSREKKERFSLILESASTNQTSMYLCASSVNTEAFFGQGTRLTVV.

The rearrangement links TRBV7-2 to TRBJ2-5; the D gene is possibly TRBD2 (6 bases). V lost 5 bases and J 5 bases, leaving 12 bases between the germline ends. The CDR3 spans 13 residues. CDR1 is SGHTA and CDR2 is FQGNSA in the germline V gene. CDR3 protein: CASSPSRGETQYF. CDR3 DNA: TGTGCCAGCAGCCCCTCTCGGGGGGAGACCCAGTACTTC.

The genes are TRBV11-2 and TRBJ2-7; 8 nucleotides agree with TRBD2. Losses at the gene ends were 5 bases for V and 3 bases for J; bases not matched to a gene: 12. CDR1 is SGHAT and CDR2 is FQNNGV in the germline V gene. CDR3 length equals 16 residues. The CDR3 reads CASSTSRAGVVYEQYF. The CDR3 DNA is TGTGCCAGCAGCACTTCACGAGCGGGAGTGGTCTACGAGCAGTACTTC.

The chain recombines TRBV7-2 with TRBJ2-5; the D gene is possibly TRBD1 (5 bases). Germline CDR1 reads SGHTA; CDR2 reads FQGNSA. This CDR3 has 15 residues. With 1 base removed from V and 4 bases from J, the gap between germline ends came to 13 bases. The CDR3 region is CASSLDGAGTETQYF. In DNA form, the CDR3 reads TGTGCCAGCAGCTTAGATGGGGCAGGTACAGAGACCCAGTACTTC.

This sequence joins TRBV2 and TRBJ1-6; 7 bases line up with TRBD1. The germline CDR1 and CDR2 sequences are SNHLY and FYNNEI. This CDR3 region has 16 residues. V was pared by 3 bases and J by 13 bases, with 15 bases of the junction left unmatched. In nucleotides, the CDR3 is TGTGCCAGCAGTGAGACGACAGGGAGGTTTGTAGTGCCCCTCCACTTT. Translated, it gives CASSETTGRFVVPLHF.

This clone was observed a handful of times. The chain has TRBV5-6 and TRBJ1-3; 8 nucleotides align to TRBD1. The CDR3 has 14 residues. The ends lost 3 bases at V and 7 bases at J; junction bases unmatched: 6. The V gene's germline CDR1 is SGHDT and CDR2 YYEEEE. CDR3 bases: TGTGCCAGCAGCTGGTGGACAGGGATGAACACCATATATTTT. The encoded protein is CASSWWTGMNTIYF. Looking up the rest from reference TRBV5-6 and TRBJ1-3 gives the full variable domain: DAGVTQSPTHLIKTRGQQVTLRCSPKSGHDTVSWYQQALGQGPQFIFQYYEEEERQRGNFPDRFSGHQFPNYSSELNVNALLLGDSALYLCASSWWTGMNTIYFGEGSWLTVV.

The chain uses TRBV24-1 and TRBJ1-3; tentatively, D is TRBD1 (6 bases). The CDR3 runs to 13 residues. Trimming cost V 5 bases and J 4 bases, with 8 bases left between them. Looked up from germline, CDR1 is KGHDR and CDR2 is SFDVKD. The CDR3 here is CATSGGPGNTIYF. The CDR3, as DNA: TGTGCCACCAGTGGGGGGCCGGGAAACACCATATATTTT.

The chain couples TRBV4-2 to TRBJ1-6; D is uncertain. With 3 bases removed from V and 4 bases from J, the gap between germline ends came to 13 bases. This CDR3 spans 16 amino acids. CDR1 and CDR2 (germline): LGHNA, YNFKEQ. Here the CDR3 reads CASSHSREGYNSPLHF. CDR3 nucleotide sequence: TGTGCCAGCAGCCATTCCCGGGAAGGTTATAATTCACCCCTCCACTTT.

The gene calls are TRBV6-5 and TRBJ2-7; 9 bases line up with TRBD1. The ends lost 6 bases at V and 4 bases at J; junction bases unmatched: 7. Germline CDR1 MNHEY, CDR2 SVGAGI. This CDR3 region has 14 residues. The CDR3 protein is CASSQDRGAYEQYF. Written as DNA, the CDR3 is TGTGCCAGCAGCCAAGACAGGGGGGCATACGAGCAGTACTTC.

V gene TRBV5-1 combines with J gene TRBJ2-3, with D possibly TRBD2 on 6 matching bases. Trimming took off 0 bases at V and 3 bases at J, with 11 bases between the two ends. The CDR3 has 15 residues. Germline CDR1 SGHRS, CDR2 YFSETQ. The CDR3 DNA reads TGCGCCAGCAGCTTGGTTGTGGGGGGAACAGATACGCAGTATTTT. This encodes CASSLVVGGTDTQYF.

In DNA form, the CDR3 reads TGTGCCAGCAGTCTCGACGGAGGCAATCAGCCCCAGCATTTT. Translation: CASSLDGGNQPQHF. This rearrangement joins TRBV6-2 or TRBV6-3 to TRBJ1-5, with D unclear. Germline V CDR1 and CDR2: MNHEY, SVGEGT. V dropped 5 bases and J dropped 2 bases, with 10 bases sitting between them. The length of the CDR3 is 14 residues.

V gene TRBV7-2 combines with J gene TRBJ2-7; possibly TRBD2 for D (6 bases). V was pared by 5 bases and J by 5 bases, with 13 bases between. Germline V gives CDR1 SGHTA, CDR2 FQGNSA. The CDR3 consists of 13 residues. Here the CDR3 reads CASSTQGRHEQYF. CDR3 coding DNA: TGTGCCAGCAGCACCCAAGGGAGGCACGAGCAGTACTTC.

This clone has ten or more counts. CDR3 nucleotides: TGTGCCAGCAGCAAAAGCGGTACCAGCTCCTACGAGCAGTACTTC. Translating gives CASSKSGTSSYEQYF. The V gene is TRBV7-2, the J gene TRBJ2-7; perhaps TRBD2 as D (5 bases). The CDR3 runs to 15 residues. CDR1 and CDR2 (germline): SGHTA, FQGNSA. V lost 5 bases and J 0 bases, leaving 14 bases between the germline ends.

This chain connects TRBV9 to TRBJ1-5, with 7 bases identical to TRBD1. The V and J ends lost 4 bases and 3 bases, in that order; junction bases with no gene match: 4. Germline V gene lookup returns CDR1 SGDLS and CDR2 YYNGEE. This CDR3 has 14 amino acids. The CDR3 spells CASSIGTVNQPQHF. DNA for the CDR3: TGTGCCAGCAGCATTGGGACAGTCAATCAGCCCCAGCATTTT. The whole variable domain, remainder taken from reference TRBV9 and TRBJ1-5, is DSGVTQTPKHLITATGQRVTLRCSPRSGDLSVYWYQQSLDQGLQFLIQYYNGEERAKGNILERFSAQQFPDLHSELNLSSLELGDSALYFCASSIGTVNQPQHFGDGTRLSIL.